These 14 T cell receptor beta chains originate from one sample sequenced in a study of tissue T cells after allogeneic stem cell transplantation. Some clones are missing from TCRdb's copy, which holds only in-frame ones; the method was immunoSEQ multiplex PCR. The sample contains under 25,000 clones, over 55% of which appear only once. The sequencing sample was made of spleen. These receptor sequences come from a female BALB/c mouse in good health. Strain haplotype (MHC): H2-d.

As regards this clone: The gene symbols are mouse symbols. The read ends 1 residue early relative to the CDR3; the germline J gene fills the gap. The gene calls are TRBV20 and TRBJ2-7, with TRBD1 matching 7 bases. This CDR3 comprises 12 residues. The V gene's germline CDR1 is GFQATS and CDR2 STVNSAI. V shed 1 base and J 3 bases; nucleotides not matched to a gene: 0. CDR3 bases read: TGTGGTGCTAGGGGACAGGGCTATGAACAGTAC. Encoded protein: CGARGQGYEQY. In full, the CDR3 is CGARGQGYEQYF.

Concerning this clone: The germline and genes are mouse ones. The CDR3 end is not reached by the read, which stops 1 residue before it; the germline J gene fills it in. The V and J genes are TRBV13-2 and TRBJ2-7, with 10 bases that match TRBD1. V lost 0 bases, J lost 2 bases, and 2 bases stayed unmatched. Germline V CDR1 and CDR2: NNHNN, SYGAGS (reference sequence). This CDR3 spans 15 amino acids. CDR3 amino acids: CASGDAGTGAYEQYF. CDR3 DNA (partial): TGTGCCAGCGGTGATGCAGGGACAGGGGCCTATGAACAGTAC.

As concerns this clone: The listed genes are named as in mouse. The sequence runs out 1 residue before the end of the CDR3; the remainder is reconstructed from the germline J gene. The genes are TRBV2 and TRBJ2-7; no clear D gene. This CDR3 is 15 amino acids long. Per the germline V gene, CDR1 is LGHNA and CDR2 is YSYQKL. Trimming took 0 bases from V and 0 from J, leaving 9 bases between them. Incomplete CDR3 DNA: TGTGCCAGCAGCCAAGATTGGGCTAGCTCCTATGAACAGTAC. Translated, it gives CASSQDWASSYEQY. The full CDR3 sequence reads CASSQDWASSYEQYF.

This clone occurred a few times. Germline and genes here are mouse. The read stops 1 residue short of the end of the CDR3; the missing end is completed from the germline J gene. The chain links TRBV14 to TRBJ2-7; D gene ambiguous. Germline lookup yields CDR1 SGHDT and CDR2 FRDEAV. V lost 0 bases, J lost 2 bases, and 0 bases lay in between. The CDR3 spans 11 residues. CDR3 sequence reads: CASSFSYEQYF. CDR3 bases read: TGTGCCAGCAGTTTCTCCTATGAACAGTAC. Drawing the rest from reference TRBV14 and TRBJ2-7, the complete variable domain is EAGVTQSPRYAVLQEGQAVSFWCDPISGHDTLYWYQQPRDQGPQLLVYFRDEAVIDNSQLPSDRFSAVRPKGTNSTLKIQSAKQGDTATYLCASSFSYEQYFGPGTRLTVL.

As for this clone: These gene names are mouse names. Read sequence stops 1 residue before the CDR3 end, and the germline J gene provides the missing end. The chain uses TRBV4 and TRBJ2-1; 12 positions agree with TRBD2. J was trimmed by 4 bases and V by 5 bases; bases with no gene match: 3. Germline values: CDR1 LGHDT, CDR2 YNNKQL (reference sequence). The CDR3 runs 15 residues. The sequenced CDR3 bases are TGTGCCAGCAGCCGAGGGACTGGGGGGTATGCTGAGCAGTTC. Protein product: CASSRGTGGYAEQF. The whole CDR3 protein reads CASSRGTGGYAEQFF. The whole variable domain, remainder taken from reference TRBV4 and TRBJ2-1, is ETAVFQTPNYHVTQVGNEVSFNCKQTLGHDTMYWYKQDSKKLLKIMFSYNNKQLIVNETVPRRFSPQSSDKAHLNLRIKSVEPEDSAVYLCASSRGTGGYAEQFFGPGTRLTVL.

Notes on this clone: Gene and germline names: mouse. The CDR3 end lies 1 residue beyond the end of the read and is filled in from the germline J gene. The chain links TRBV29 to TRBJ1-4; perhaps TRBD1 as D (6 bases). The germline V gene encodes CDR1 MSHET and CDR2 SYDVDS. The V and J ends lost 5 bases and 5 bases respectively, with 9 bases between them. The length of the CDR3 is 13 residues. This CDR3 reads CASSPGQNERLFF. CDR3 bases read: TGTGCTAGCAGTCCGGGACAAAACGAAAGATTATTT.

Remarks on this clone: Gene labels here are mouse ones. Read coverage stops 1 residue before the CDR3 terminus; the germline J gene supplies the remainder. The gene calls are TRBV19 and TRBJ2-7; 7 bases fit TRBD2. The CDR3 has 13 amino acids. In germline, CDR1 is FNHDT, CDR2 SITEND (reference sequence). With 0 bases clipped from V and 4 bases from J, the junction kept 1 base outside the gene matches. CDR3 in amino acids: CASSIGWGYEQYF. Partial CDR3 DNA: TGTGCCAGCAGTATAGGCTGGGGGTATGAACAGTAC. Filled out from reference TRBV19 and TRBJ2-7, the complete variable domain reads GGIITQTPKFLIGQEGQKLTLKCQQNFNHDTMYWYRQDSGKGLRLIYYSITENDLQKGDLSEGYDASREKKSSFSLTVTSAQKNEMAVFLCASSIGWGYEQYFGPGTRLTVL.

With respect to this clone: Mouse names are used for the genes. The CDR3 end is not reached by the read, which stops 1 residue before it; the germline J gene fills it in. J is TRBJ2-1 and V is TRBV31; 8 positions agree with TRBD2. The CDR3 is made up of 14 amino acids. Unmatched junction bases numbered 5, after V lost 1 base and J lost 6 bases. The germline V gene has CDR1 GKSSPN and CDR2 SITVG. CDR3 sequence: CAWSRGGALAEQFF. Partial CDR3 DNA: TGTGCCTGGAGTCGAGGGGGGGCGCTTGCTGAGCAGTTC.

Concerning this clone itself: These gene names are mouse names. Incomplete CDR3 DNA: TGTGCTAGCAACCACAGGGGGCGTAGGGCTGAGCAGTTC. It translates to CASNHRGRRAEQF. The CDR3 in full is CASNHRGRRAEQFF. This rearrangement joins TRBV29 to TRBJ2-1, with TRBD1 matching over 9 bases. The read halts 1 residue ahead of the CDR3 end, with the missing end drawn from the germline J gene. Germline trimming cut 7 bases from V and 7 bases from J; bases unmatched to any gene: 8. Germline V lookup: CDR1 MSHET, CDR2 SYDVDS. The CDR3 loop spans 14 amino acids.

This clone occurred a few times. Mouse gene names apply. The read ends 1 residue before the CDR3 terminus; that terminus is restored from the germline J gene. This rearrangement joins TRBV13-1 to TRBJ2-7; D is uncertain. The CDR3 runs 14 residues. The germline V and J ends were trimmed by 0 bases and 0 bases, with 7 bases remaining between them. Germline V lookup: CDR1 NSHNY, CDR2 SYGAGN. The CDR3 loop reads CASSDGVISYEQYF. The covered CDR3 bases are TGTGCCAGCAGTGATGGGGTAATCTCCTATGAACAGTAC.

With respect to this clone: Germline and genes: mouse. The read falls 1 residue short of the CDR3 end, and the missing part is taken from the germline J gene. The chain combines TRBV13-1 with TRBJ2-5, with TRBD2 matching over 12 bases. This CDR3 is built from 14 residues. Losses at the gene ends were 5 bases for V and 2 bases for J; bases not matched to a gene: 0. Germline V lookup: CDR1 NSHNY, CDR2 SYGAGN. This CDR3 reads CASRDWGGQDTQYF. The CDR3 bases that were read are TGTGCCAGCAGGGACTGGGGGGGCCAAGACACCCAGTAC.

Worth noting for this clone: The genes are named according to mouse. Read data end 1 residue before the CDR3 end; the end is taken from the germline J gene. The chain links TRBV13-1 to TRBJ1-1, with D possibly being TRBD1 (6 bases). This CDR3 spans 13 amino acids. Germline CDR1 reads NSHNY; CDR2 reads SYGAGN. Deletions cut 5 bases from V and 2 bases from J, with 10 bases between. CDR3 DNA (partial): TGTGCCAGCAGCGTGGGGGCTAACACAGAAGTCTTC. Amino acid sequence: CASSVGANTEVF. The full CDR3 is CASSVGANTEVFF.

As concerns this clone: The gene symbols are mouse symbols. From the germline J gene comes the end of the CDR3, since the read stops 1 residue before it. The chain combines TRBV19 with TRBJ2-2; the match to TRBD2 covers 8 bases. The germline CDR1 and CDR2 sequences are FNHDT and SITEND (reference sequence). Trimming took 2 bases from V and 2 from J; bases not matched to a gene: 2. This CDR3 comprises 15 residues. The covered CDR3 bases are TGTGCCAGCAGTATTTGGGGGGGGAACACCGGGCAGCTCTAC. It translates to CASSIWGGNTGQLY. The CDR3 in full is CASSIWGGNTGQLYF.

Comment on this clone: Gene names denote mouse genes. The read is 1 residue too short to cover the CDR3 end, so that end is filled in from the germline J gene. J is TRBJ1-1 and V is TRBV29; 7 nucleotides agree with TRBD1. The CDR3 has 13 amino acids. Germline V CDR1 and CDR2: MSHET, SYDVDS. The junction had 0 bases not matched to a gene; V was cut back by 5 bases and J by 0 bases. CDR3 in amino acids: CASSQGANTEVFF. CDR3 DNA, as far as it was read: TGTGCTAGCAGTCAGGGGGCAAACACAGAAGTCTTC.